These 15 T cell receptor beta chains originate from one sample sequenced in a study of T cell responses to AZD1222 COVID-19 vaccine. TCRdb's copy holds only in-frame clones and misses some; the assay was immunoSEQ multiplex PCR. The data show 95,000 to 100,000 clones, about 90% seen once. The input for sequencing was peripheral blood, taken on day 0 of AZD1222 vaccination. The receptors were sampled from an adult in good health.

The chain carries TRBV29-1 and TRBJ2-1, with TRBD1 matching over 7 bases. The CDR3 extends over 14 amino acids. V lost 6 bases and J lost 4; bases outside the gene matches: 9. Germline loops: CDR1 SQVTM, CDR2 ANQGSEA. For the CDR3, the DNA is TGCAGCGTAGACAGGGCAGAGAGTTACAATGAGCAGTTCTTC. This translates into CSVDRAESYNEQFF.

This clone has just one count. The gene calls are TRBV10-3 and TRBJ2-7, with TRBD1 matching over 9 bases. The trim removed 4 bases at V and 5 bases at J, leaving 6 bases unmatched. Germline V gene data show CDR1 as ENHRY and CDR2 as SYGVKD. CDR3 length: 14 amino acids. CDR3 in DNA: TGTGCCATCAGTGGTCGGGGACAGGGCCACGAGCAGTACTTC. It is translated as CAISGRGQGHEQYF.

The J gene is TRBJ2-1, the V gene TRBV19; 9 bases map to TRBD1. Germline values: CDR1 LNHDA, CDR2 SQIVND (reference sequence). After removal of 5 bases from V and 7 bases from J, the junction contained 12 bases not matched to a gene. The CDR3 has 16 amino acids. As DNA, the CDR3 is TGTGCCAGTAGTGTCGAACCGGGACAGGGTGAGAATGAGCAGTTCTTC. This gives the protein CASSVEPGQGENEQFF.

The chain links TRBV2 to TRBJ2-6; TRBD1 matches 9 bases. V shed 7 bases and J 1 base; nucleotides not matched to a gene: 8. Germline CDR1 is SNHLY and CDR2 is FYNNEI. CDR3 length: 17 residues. The CDR3 sequence: CASTRDRVGSGANVLTF. In nucleotides, the CDR3 is TGTGCCAGCACCCGGGACAGGGTAGGATCTGGGGCCAACGTCCTGACTTTC.

The rearrangement links TRBV5-1 to TRBJ2-3; TRBD2 matches 16 bases. The CDR3 contains 16 residues. The germline CDR1 and CDR2 sequences are SGHRS and YFSETQ. Trimming removed 4 bases from V and 6 bases from J; junction bases left unmatched: 5. The CDR3 DNA sequence: TGCGCCAGCAGCGCCGGGACTAGCGGGAGGGCCGATACGCAGTATTTT. Amino acids: CASSAGTSGRADTQYF.

The chain combines TRBV4-2 with TRBJ2-7, with 7 bases lining up with TRBD2. J was trimmed by 5 bases and V by 3 bases; bases with no gene match: 13. The germline V gene has CDR1 LGHNA and CDR2 YNFKEQ. The CDR3 contains 16 residues. The CDR3 loop reads CASSQVGASGDNEQYF. As DNA, the CDR3 is TGTGCCAGCAGCCAGGTCGGGGCTAGCGGAGACAACGAGCAGTACTTC.

The V gene is TRBV13, the J gene TRBJ2-7, with D possibly called TRBD1 or TRBD2 (6 bases each). Germline V gene data show CDR1 as PRHDT and CDR2 as FYEKMQ (reference sequence). This CDR3 region has 15 residues. Between the trimmed V and J ends, which lost 4 bases and 1 base, there was a span of 14 bases. CDR3 in amino acids: CASSSATGRSYEQYF. CDR3 sequence (DNA): TGTGCCAGCAGCTCCGCCACAGGGAGGTCCTACGAGCAGTACTTC.

The chain recombines TRBV5-1 with TRBJ2-3; a weak D match, TRBD2 (5 bases). Germline assignment: CDR1 SGHRS and CDR2 YFSETQ. Trimming stripped 4 bases from V and 0 bases from J, with 12 bases between. CDR3 length: 15 residues. CDR3 protein: CASSRRTGSTDTQYF. CDR3 sequence (DNA): TGCGCCAGCAGCCGACGGACTGGAAGCACAGATACGCAGTATTTT.

The chain recombines TRBV27 with TRBJ2-3, with D possibly being TRBD1 (5 bases). This CDR3 spans 16 amino acids. With 2 bases removed from V and 1 base from J, the gap between germline ends came to 13 bases. Germline V CDR1 and CDR2: MNHEY, SMNVEV (reference sequence). The CDR3 coding sequence is TGTGCCAGCAGTTTACCGTCAGGGTCAGGCACAGATACGCAGTATTTT. Translation: CASSLPSGSGTDTQYF.

V gene TRBV6-5 combines with J gene TRBJ2-3; 10 bases align to TRBD2. V was pared by 2 bases and J by 14 bases, with 4 bases of the junction left unmatched. There are 12 residues in the CDR3. Germline V gives CDR1 MNHEY, CDR2 SVGAGI. The CDR3, as DNA: TGTGCCAGCAGTTACAGAGCGGGAGGGTGGTATTTT. Translating it yields CASSYRAGGWYF.

The chain is built from TRBV5-1 and TRBJ2-3, with 10 bases aligning to TRBD2. The germline gives CDR1 SGHRS, CDR2 YFSETQ. Trimming at V came to 0 bases and at J to 2 bases, leaving 3 bases not matched to a gene. CDR3 size: 16 residues. The DNA for the CDR3 is TGCGCCAGCAGCTTGGTTCTAGCGGGAGCCACAGATACGCAGTATTTT. It codes for CASSLVLAGATDTQYF.

V gene TRBV5-4 combines with J gene TRBJ1-4, with a possible D match to TRBD1 (6 bases). The CDR3 runs 17 residues. The V end lost 3 bases, the J end lost 7 bases, and 22 bases lay between the germline ends. Germline-derived CDR1 and CDR2 are SGHNT and YYREEE (reference sequence). The CDR3 here is CASSSSPGTRGAEKLFF. The CDR3 DNA follows: TGTGCCAGCAGCTCGAGTCCCGGGACACGGGGGGCTGAAAAACTGTTTTTT.

This rearrangement joins TRBV7-3 to TRBJ2-1, with unresolved D. The length of the CDR3 is 14 residues. Germline lookup yields CDR1 SGHTA and CDR2 FQGTGA. The V gene lost 5 bases and the J gene lost 6 bases, with 14 bases spanning the gap. In nucleotides, the CDR3 is TGTGCCAGCAGCCCCCGGGCCGGCCCCAATGAGCAGTTCTTC. It encodes CASSPRAGPNEQFF.

The gene calls are TRBV10-1 and TRBJ1-2; the D gene is possibly TRBD1 (5 bases). The CDR3 covers 13 residues. V gave up 0 bases and J gave up 7 bases, with 9 bases separating them. In germline, CDR1 is WNHNN, CDR2 SYGVQD (reference sequence). The CDR3 region is CASSESQGGGYTF. As DNA, the CDR3 is TGCGCCAGCAGTGAGTCGCAGGGAGGTGGCTACACCTTC.

The J gene is TRBJ2-2, the V gene TRBV27; 8 bases fit TRBD2. Trimming removed 8 bases from V and 5 bases from J; junction bases left unmatched: 10. This CDR3 contains 15 residues. Germline CDR1 is MNHEY and CDR2 is SMNVEV (reference sequence). Here the CDR3 DNA reads TGTGCCAGCGGGATCGGGACTAGTTGGACCGGGGAGCTGTTTTTT. Protein product: CASGIGTSWTGELFF.